This T cell receptor beta chain was recovered during a study of monozygotic twins with cystic fibrosis. Study-level points and caveats: Shared CDR3 numbers were not associated with age, concordance or severity. Nucleotide-identical clonotype sharing was significantly higher within monozygotic CF twin pairs than between unrelated CF individuals. In 13 of 16 pairs, V gene usage was closest to the co-twin's.

Comments on this clone: Antigen specificity is unknown.

Libraries were prepared by immunoSEQ multiplex PCR; TCRdb keeps only in-frame clonotypes and omits some of them. Of approximately 14,000 clones detected, roughly 98% appear once; the ten largest clones hold roughly 0.41%. CDR3 length: 16 residues. The V gene's germline CDR1 is LGHNA and CDR2 YSLEER. V gave up 4 bases and J gave up 8 bases; unmatched junction bases: 11. The TCR sequence derives from a girl aged 2-15 years with cystic fibrosis. The sample consisted of blood. The rearrangement uses TRBV4-3 and TRBJ2-3; 11 bases agree with TRBD1. The chain's CDR3 is CASSLLGGQGGGTQYF. The CDR3 DNA reads TGCGCCAGCAGCCTCCTTGGGGGACAGGGGGGAGGTACGCAGTATTTT.